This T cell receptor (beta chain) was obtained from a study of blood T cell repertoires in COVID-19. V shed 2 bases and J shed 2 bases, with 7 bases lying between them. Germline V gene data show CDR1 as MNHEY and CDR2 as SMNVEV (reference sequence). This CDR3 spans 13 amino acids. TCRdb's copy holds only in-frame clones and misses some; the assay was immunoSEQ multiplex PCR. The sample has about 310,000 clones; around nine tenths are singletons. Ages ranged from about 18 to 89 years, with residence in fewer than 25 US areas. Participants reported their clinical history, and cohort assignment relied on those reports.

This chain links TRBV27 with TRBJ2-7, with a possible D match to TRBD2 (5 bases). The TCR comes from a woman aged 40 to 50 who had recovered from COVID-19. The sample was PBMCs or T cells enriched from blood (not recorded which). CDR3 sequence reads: CASSLKEAYEQYF. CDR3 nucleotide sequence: TGTGCCAGCAGTTTAAAGGAGGCCTACGAGCAGTACTTC.